This T cell receptor beta chain was captured by sequencing in a study of lymphopenia after photon versus proton radiotherapy. On this clone: Its specificity is unknown.

With V trimmed by 5 bases and J by 3 bases, 3 bases remained unmatched. Germline V gene sequence: CDR1 SNHLY, CDR2 FYNNEI. The CDR3 runs 13 residues. Study-level points and caveats: Photon-treated patients lost naive T cells and TCR diversity; proton-treated stayed stable. Larger post-nadir TCR diversity loss correlated inversely with survival in deceased patients.

Sequencing used immunoSEQ multiplex PCR; TCRdb keeps in-frame clones, though not all of them. Among 160,000 or so clones listed, roughly nine tenths were seen once. This sequence joins TRBV2 and TRBJ1-1; 7 positions match TRBD1. Sequenced material: peripheral blood, taken from a patient treated with photon-based radiotherapy. This clonotype was obtained from a man over 45 with gastric cancer. CDR3: CASSRQGHTEAFF. CDR3 coding DNA: TGTGCCAGCAGTCGACAGGGCCACACTGAAGCTTTCTTT.